This note documents a single T cell receptor beta chain sequence. V lost 6 bases, J lost 3 bases, and 4 bases stayed unmatched. CDR3 length equals 15 residues. Germline V gives CDR1 MNHEY, CDR2 SVGEGT. This sample stems from a study of patients and donors after allogeneic stem cell transplantation. MiXCR, applied by TCRdb to the RT-PCR reads, yields one record per CDR3 protein. The table shows over 130,000 distinct CDR3 sequences, with approximately 40% occurring only once. This receptor was identified in a human donor who was either an allogeneic HSCT recipient or a stem cell or donor lymphocyte infusion donor (not recorded which). It is not recorded whose cells these are; they may come from a transplant donor. Specimen: blood, either unsorted or a sorted T cell fraction (not recorded which). This chain connects TRBV6-2 or TRBV6-3 to TRBJ2-1, with 11 positions matching TRBD2. The CDR3 DNA sequence: TGTGCCAGCAGCCTGGGACTAGCGGTCTACAATGAGCAGTTCTTC. This codes for CASSLGLAVYNEQFF.